The source of this TCR beta chain is a study of a mutant IDH1 vaccine in newly diagnosed glioma. Turning to the study itself: Treated patients, 62.5% male and roughly 40% female, averaged approximately 40 years of age. Before enrollment, patients got radiotherapy alone, temozolomide alone, or mostly the combination.

Deletions cut 8 bases from V and 3 bases from J, with 31 bases between. The CDR3 consists of 19 residues. Germline V gene lookup returns CDR1 MRHNA and CDR2 SNTAGT. Sample time point: week 35, safety follow-up. One vaccine dose held 300 ug of mutant IDH1 20-mer peptide and came with topical imiquimod. Points on this clone: Its specificity is not known.

The assay was immunoSEQ multiplex PCR, and TCRdb's table has in-frame clones only and misses some. The data show tens of thousands of clones, 70% to 90% seen once. The sequencing here drew on PBMCs, taken from a glioma patient whose treatment included an IDH1 peptide vaccine. This sequence was found in a middle-aged woman with glioma. The genes are TRBV6-4 and TRBJ1-2; D unclear. For the CDR3, the DNA is TGTGCCAGCGACTCGACTACGAGCGCAGGACCGATATCGGACTATGGCTACACCTTC. Translated: CASDSTTSAGPISDYGYTF.